The 28 T cell receptor beta chains below were found in one sample sequenced in a study of blood T cell repertoires in COVID-19. Generated by immunoSEQ multiplex PCR, the TCRdb table keeps only in-frame clones and is missing some. The sample has about 310,000 clones; about 89% are singletons. Input material: PBMCs or T cells enriched from blood (not recorded which). The receptors were gathered from a woman aged 35 to 49 who had recovered from COVID-19.

This sequence joins TRBV15 and TRBJ1-5, with a weak D call TRBD1 (6 bases). This CDR3 is 16 amino acids long. Germline V gene sequence: CDR1 LNHNV, CDR2 YYDKDF (reference sequence). Deletions cut 0 bases from V and 1 base from J, with 10 bases between. The CDR3 coding sequence is TGTGCCACCAGCAGAGATGCACAGGGAAGCAATCAGCCCCAGCATTTT. Amino acids: CATSRDAQGSNQPQHF.

This clone was counted between two and nine times. The chain couples TRBV1 to TRBJ2-7; TRBD2 is the table's D call and was not checked against the DNA. TRBV1 is described as a pseudogene. The CDR3 has 21 residues. DNA for the CDR3: TGCACCAGCAGCCAAGATACCGAAGCTAGGACTAGCGGGAGGGCGTCCTACGAGCAGTACTTC. This encodes CTSSQDTEARTSGRASYEQYF.

This chain connects TRBV5-1 to TRBJ2-1; 8 positions agree with TRBD2. The germline CDR1 and CDR2 sequences are SGHRS and YFSETQ. V shed 4 bases and J 9 bases; nucleotides not matched to a gene: 12. The CDR3 consists of 15 residues. CDR3 residues: CASSTMGLGMSEQFF. The CDR3 nucleotides read TGCGCCAGCAGCACTATGGGACTAGGTATGAGTGAGCAGTTCTTC. Full variable domain (remainder filled in from reference TRBV5-1 and TRBJ2-1): KAGVTQTPRYLIKTRGQQVTLSCSPISGHRSVSWYQQTPGQGLQFLFEYFSETQRNKGNFPGRFSGRQFSNSRSEMNVSTLELGDSALYLCASSTMGLGMSEQFFGPGTRLTVL.

This chain links TRBV6-6 with TRBJ2-2, with 8 bases fitting TRBD2. Unmatched junction bases numbered 10, after V lost 6 bases and J lost 4 bases. The germline CDR1 and CDR2 sequences are MNHNY and SVGAGI (reference sequence). This CDR3 is 16 amino acids long. CDR3 sequence reads: CASRARGGTSTGELFF. The DNA of the CDR3 is TGTGCCAGCAGGGCCCGGGGGGGAACCTCCACCGGGGAGCTGTTTTTT.

V gene TRBV9 combines with J gene TRBJ2-5, with 9 nucleotides matching TRBD1. This CDR3 region has 17 residues. The V gene end was trimmed by 3 bases and the J gene end by 1 base; junction bases not matched to a gene: 10. The germline V gene encodes CDR1 SGDLS and CDR2 YYNGEE. In DNA, the CDR3 is TGTGCCAGCAGCGCCGGGACAGGGATCATCGTCCAAGAGACCCAGTACTTC. Protein product: CASSAGTGIIVQETQYF. The full variable domain, in which reference TRBV9 and TRBJ2-5 provide the parts outside the CDR3, is DSGVTQTPKHLITATGQRVTLRCSPRSGDLSVYWYQQSLDQGLQFLIQYYNGEERAKGNILERFSAQQFPDLHSELNLSSLELGDSALYFCASSAGTGIIVQETQYFGPGTRLLVL.

This chain links TRBV6-1 with TRBJ2-3, with a weak D call TRBD2 (6 bases). The CDR3 is 14 amino acids. Trimming removed 1 base from V and 1 base from J, with 6 bases in between. Per the germline V gene, CDR1 is MNHNS and CDR2 is SASEGT. CDR3 sequence reads: CASSEGRGTDTQYF. The DNA for the CDR3 is TGTGCCAGCAGTGAAGGGAGGGGCACAGATACGCAGTATTTT.

The rearrangement uses TRBV7-9 and TRBJ1-2; 10 bases are a match to TRBD1. Germline loops: CDR1 SEHNR, CDR2 FQNEAQ (reference sequence). The length of the CDR3 is 14 residues. J was trimmed by 9 bases and V by 1 base; bases with no gene match: 5. The CDR3 DNA follows: TGTGCCAGCAGCTTAGGACAGGGGGCGATAAGCTACACCTTC. Translation gives CASSLGQGAISYTF.

The chain carries TRBV10-2 and TRBJ2-5; perhaps TRBD1 as D (7 bases). CDR1 and CDR2 from the germline V gene are WSHSY and SAAADI. The CDR3 contains 15 residues. V lost 3 bases to trimming and J lost 5 bases, with 16 bases between them. The DNA of the CDR3 is TGCGCCAGCAGTGAAAGGGGGCGGGATTGGGAGACCCAGTACTTC. It yields the protein CASSERGRDWETQYF.

This chain joins TRBV20-1 and TRBJ1-6; D call uncertain. The CDR3 is made up of 11 amino acids. Germline V gene data show CDR1 as DFQATT and CDR2 as SNEGSKA (reference sequence). Trimming pared 2 bases from V and 10 bases from J, leaving 6 bases between. The CDR3 spells CSARSGSPLHF. CDR3 DNA sequence: TGCAGTGCTAGAAGCGGGTCACCCCTCCACTTT.

The chain uses TRBV3-1 (or the pseudogene TRBV3-2) and TRBJ2-2; 8 bases are a match to TRBD1. Germline V gene lookup returns CDR1 LGHDT and CDR2 YNNKEL (reference sequence). The CDR3 totals 14 residues. The ends lost 7 bases at V and 7 bases at J; junction bases unmatched: 8. CDR3 region: CASTRTGLLGELFF. In DNA form, the CDR3 reads TGTGCCAGCACCCGGACAGGGCTTCTCGGGGAGCTGTTTTTT.

The chain carries TRBV30 and TRBJ1-2; 11 positions match TRBD1. Germline CDR1 is GTSNPN and CDR2 is SVGIG (reference sequence). After removal of 2 bases from V and 3 bases from J, the junction contained 2 bases not matched to a gene. The CDR3 spans 14 residues. The CDR3 sequence: CAWSRGQGDYGYTF. In DNA, the CDR3 is TGTGCCTGGAGTAGGGGACAGGGGGACTATGGCTACACCTTC.

V usage is TRBV30 and J usage is TRBJ2-7, with unresolved D. V lost 0 bases and J 1 base, leaving 7 bases between the germline ends. Germline lookup yields CDR1 GTSNPN and CDR2 SVGIG (reference sequence). The CDR3 covers 13 residues. The DNA of the CDR3 is TGTGCCTGGAGTGTAGTCGGGTCCTACGAGCAGTACTTC. As protein: CAWSVVGSYEQYF.

J is TRBJ2-3 and V is TRBV9, with D possibly matching TRBD2 (6 bases). Trimming left V 0 bases short and J 2 bases short, with 19 bases between. Germline values: CDR1 SGDLS, CDR2 YYNGEE. This CDR3 has 18 amino acids. The CDR3, as DNA: TGTGCCAGCAGCGTAGCTTATTCGGCTAGCGACTACACAGATACGCAGTATTTT. As protein: CASSVAYSASDYTDTQYF.

V is TRBV27 and J is TRBJ1-1; D gene unclear. CDR1 is MNHEY and CDR2 is SMNVEV in the germline V gene (reference sequence). This CDR3 has 13 residues. Deletions cut 6 bases from V and 2 bases from J, with 10 bases between. The CDR3 nucleotides read TGTGCCAGCAGGGGAGAGTTCAACACTGAAGCTTTCTTT. Protein: CASRGEFNTEAFF.

V and J are TRBV27 and TRBJ2-3; the D gene is possibly TRBD1 (5 bases). The CDR3 has 13 amino acids. Per germline, CDR1 MNHEY and CDR2 SMNVEV (reference sequence). Trimming stripped 4 bases from V and 4 bases from J, with 9 bases between. CDR3 sequence (DNA): TGTGCCAGCAGTTCCAGGGTGGCAGATACGCAGTATTTT. Its translation is CASSSRVADTQYF.

This clone has more than one count but fewer than ten. J is TRBJ2-7 and V is TRBV5-1, with TRBD2 matching over 11 bases. This CDR3 is built from 15 residues. V dropped 4 bases and J dropped 6; count of bases not matched to a gene: 9. CDR1 is SGHRS and CDR2 is YFSETQ in the germline V gene. The DNA of the CDR3 is TGCGCCAGCAGCCTAGCGGGGGGATCACTTGGCGAGCAGTACTTC. It codes for CASSLAGGSLGEQYF.

In nucleotides, the CDR3 is TGTGCCAGCAGCCCCGGGACTAGCGACCACGAGCAGTACTTC. It is translated as CASSPGTSDHEQYF. This chain links TRBV11-2 with TRBJ2-7, with 10 nucleotides matching TRBD2. V trimming: 5 bases; J trimming: 5 bases; junction bases outside the gene matches: 6. Germline V CDR1 and CDR2: SGHAT, FQNNGV. The CDR3 consists of 14 residues.

The chain links TRBV5-1 to TRBJ2-7; the D is unclear. V was shortened by 4 bases and J by 3 bases, with 14 bases between the two germline ends. CDR1 SGHRS and CDR2 YFSETQ come from the germline V gene. The CDR3 spans 14 residues. CDR3 nucleotides: TGCGCCAGCAGCCAACGGCCCTCGGGCTACGAGCAGTACTTC. It encodes CASSQRPSGYEQYF. Combining the CDR3 with reference TRBV5-1 and TRBJ2-7 gives the whole variable domain KAGVTQTPRYLIKTRGQQVTLSCSPISGHRSVSWYQQTPGQGLQFLFEYFSETQRNKGNFPGRFSGRQFSNSRSEMNVSTLELGDSALYLCASSQRPSGYEQYFGPGTRLTVT.

CDR3 residues: CASSPPYRTEAFF. CDR3 sequence (DNA): TGTGCCAGCTCACCACCATACAGGACTGAAGCTTTCTTT. The gene calls are TRBV18 and TRBJ1-1, with a tentative D call TRBD1 (5 bases). This CDR3 is 13 amino acids long. Deletions cut 0 bases from V and 5 bases from J, with 7 bases between. In germline, CDR1 is KGHSH, CDR2 LQKENI.

This clone was found a few times. Here the CDR3 DNA reads TGTGCCTGGAGTGTCAAGCTAGAGCAGTACTTC. Translating it yields CAWSVKLEQYF. The V and J genes are TRBV30 and TRBJ2-7, with no clear D. The CDR3 length is 11 residues. Looked up from germline, CDR1 is GTSNPN and CDR2 is SVGIG (reference sequence). Trimming removed 0 bases from V and 7 bases from J, with 7 bases in between. Combining the CDR3 with reference TRBV30 and TRBJ2-7 gives the whole variable domain SQTIHQWPATLVQPVGSPLSLECTVEGTSNPNLYWYRQAAGRGLQLLFYSVGIGQISSEVPQNLSASRPQDRQFILSSKKLLLSDSGFYLCAWSVKLEQYFGPGTRLTVT.

The V gene is TRBV19, the J gene TRBJ1-3, with D unclear. The ends were cut back, 7 bases at V and 4 bases at J, with 14 bases in the middle. Germline assignment: CDR1 LNHDA and CDR2 SQIVND (reference sequence). There are 14 residues in the CDR3. DNA of the CDR3: TGTGCCAGTACGGCGGGCAGAAAAGGAAACACCATATATTTT. This translates into CASTAGRKGNTIYF.

This clone is a singleton in its sample. The rearrangement links TRBV28 to TRBJ1-6, with unresolved D. The V gene lost 5 bases and the J gene lost 5 bases, with 13 bases spanning the gap. The germline gives CDR1 MDHEN, CDR2 SYDVKM. CDR3 length equals 15 residues. The CDR3 nucleotides are TGTGCCAGCAGTCTAGTCCGAGGCAATAATTCACCCCTCCACTTT. It translates to CASSLVRGNNSPLHF.

V usage is TRBV19 and J usage is TRBJ1-5; TRBD1 might be the D (5 bases). V gave up 3 bases and J gave up 2 bases, with 11 bases separating them. This CDR3 region has 15 residues. The germline V gene has CDR1 LNHDA and CDR2 SQIVND (reference sequence). The CDR3 sequence is CASSIVGEGNQPQHF. DNA of the CDR3: TGTGCCAGTAGTATTGTAGGGGAAGGCAATCAGCCCCAGCATTTT.

J is TRBJ2-1 and V is TRBV11-3; tentatively, D is TRBD1 (6 bases). There are 15 residues in the CDR3. V lost 4 bases to trimming and J lost 7 bases, with 17 bases between them. CDR1 SGHNT and CDR2 YENEEA come from the germline V gene. This chain's CDR3 is CASSSLQGSGNEQFF. CDR3 DNA sequence: TGTGCCAGCAGCTCCCTACAGGGTTCGGGGAATGAGCAGTTCTTC.

This clone was counted a single time. This chain uses TRBV7-2 with TRBJ2-7; D possibly corresponds to TRBD2 (6 bases). The length of the CDR3 is 16 residues. V lost 0 bases to trimming and J lost 0 bases, with 12 bases between them. CDR1 is SGHTA, CDR2 FQGNSA, per germline. CDR3 region: CASSLALRLGSYEQYF. The CDR3 DNA is TGTGCCAGCAGCTTAGCCCTTCGACTAGGCTCCTACGAGCAGTACTTC.

This chain joins TRBV21-1 and TRBJ2-3; the D call in the table, TRBD2, was not verified against the DNA. TRBV21-1 is flagged as a pseudogene. This CDR3 has 13 residues. The CDR3 spells CASTPKKIDTQYF. CDR3 DNA: TGTGCCAGCACCCCTAAAAAGATTGATACGCAGTATTTT.

This chain joins TRBV15 and TRBJ1-3; D unclear. From germline, CDR1 is LNHNV and CDR2 YYDKDF (reference sequence). V lost 3 bases to trimming and J lost 0 bases, with 9 bases between them. The CDR3 is 15 residues long. The CDR3 region has the DNA TGTGCCACCAGCAGGAGAAGTTTCTCTGGAAACACCATATATTTT. Residues: CATSRRSFSGNTIYF.

The sample holds many counts of this clone. J is TRBJ2-7 and V is TRBV9, with TRBD2 identical over 8 bases. Germline CDR1 reads SGDLS; CDR2 reads YYNGEE. The CDR3 spans 16 residues. V lost 3 bases, J lost 0 bases, and 8 bases stayed unmatched. This CDR3 is CASSDSSGAGSYEQYF. The DNA of the CDR3 is TGTGCCAGCAGCGACAGTAGCGGGGCGGGCTCCTACGAGCAGTACTTC.